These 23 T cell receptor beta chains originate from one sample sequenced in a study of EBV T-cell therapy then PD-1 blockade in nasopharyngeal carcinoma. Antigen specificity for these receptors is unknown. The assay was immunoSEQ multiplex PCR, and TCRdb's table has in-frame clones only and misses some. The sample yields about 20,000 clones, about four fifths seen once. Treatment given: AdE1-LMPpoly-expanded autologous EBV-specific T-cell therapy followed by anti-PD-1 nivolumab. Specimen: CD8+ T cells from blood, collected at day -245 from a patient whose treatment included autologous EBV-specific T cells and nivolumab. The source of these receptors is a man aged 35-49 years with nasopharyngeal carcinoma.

The CDR3 DNA reads as TGTGCCAGCAGCTGGGAGCAGTACTTC. This codes for CASSWEQYF. The V call is TRBV5-8, the J call TRBJ2-7, with D hard to call. Trimming took 3 bases from V and 7 from J, leaving 2 bases between them. This CDR3 region has 9 residues. Per germline, CDR1 SGHTS and CDR2 YDEGEE.

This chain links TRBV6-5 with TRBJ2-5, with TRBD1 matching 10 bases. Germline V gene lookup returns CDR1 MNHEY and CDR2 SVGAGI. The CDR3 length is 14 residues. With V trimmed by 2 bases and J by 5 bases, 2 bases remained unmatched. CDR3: CASSYDRGRETQYF. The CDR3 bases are TGTGCCAGCAGTTACGACAGGGGGCGGGAGACCCAGTACTTC.

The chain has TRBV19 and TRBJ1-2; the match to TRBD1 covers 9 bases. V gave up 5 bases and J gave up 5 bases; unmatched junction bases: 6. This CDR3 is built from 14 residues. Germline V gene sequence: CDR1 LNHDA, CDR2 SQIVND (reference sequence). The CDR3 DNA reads TGTGCCAGTAGTTCCCGACAGGGGGGTTATGGCTACACCTTC. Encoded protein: CASSSRQGGYGYTF.

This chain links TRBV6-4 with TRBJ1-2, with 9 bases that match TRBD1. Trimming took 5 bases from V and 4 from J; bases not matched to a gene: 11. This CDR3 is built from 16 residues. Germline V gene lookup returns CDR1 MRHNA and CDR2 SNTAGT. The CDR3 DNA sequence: TGTGCCAGCAGTAGGACAGGGGAAGAACCGAGCTATGGCTACACCTTC. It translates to CASSRTGEEPSYGYTF.

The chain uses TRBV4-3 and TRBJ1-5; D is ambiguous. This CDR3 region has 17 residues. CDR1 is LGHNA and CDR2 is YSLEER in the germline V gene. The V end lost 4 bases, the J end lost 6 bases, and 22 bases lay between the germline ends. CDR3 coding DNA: TGCGCCAGCAGCCTCCATTCGTCCGGGAGAGGTAGTCAGCCCCAGCATTTT. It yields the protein CASSLHSSGRGSQPQHF.

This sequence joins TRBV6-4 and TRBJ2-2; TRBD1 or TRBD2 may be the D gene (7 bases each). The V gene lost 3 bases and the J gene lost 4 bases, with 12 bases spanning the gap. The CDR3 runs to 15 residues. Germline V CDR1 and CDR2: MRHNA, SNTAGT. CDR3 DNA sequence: TGTGCCAGCAGTGAAAGCGGGGACAGCACCGGGGAGCTGTTTTTT. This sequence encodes CASSESGDSTGELFF.

The CDR3 sequence: CASSQETGGFSTTEAFF. CDR3 in DNA: TGCGCCAGCAGCCAAGAAACAGGGGGTTTTTCGACCACTGAAGCTTTCTTT. The rearrangement links TRBV4-3 to TRBJ1-1; 8 nucleotides match TRBD1. The CDR3 runs to 17 residues. In germline, CDR1 is LGHNA, CDR2 YSLEER. Trimming at V came to 0 bases and at J to 4 bases, leaving 10 bases not matched to a gene.

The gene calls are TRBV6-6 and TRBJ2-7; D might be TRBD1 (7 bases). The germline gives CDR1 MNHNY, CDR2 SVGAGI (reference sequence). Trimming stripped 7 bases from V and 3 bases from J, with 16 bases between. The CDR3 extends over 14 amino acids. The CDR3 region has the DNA TGTGCCAGCACCCCGCAGGGGGGAGGCTACGAGCAGTACTTC. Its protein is CASTPQGGGYEQYF.

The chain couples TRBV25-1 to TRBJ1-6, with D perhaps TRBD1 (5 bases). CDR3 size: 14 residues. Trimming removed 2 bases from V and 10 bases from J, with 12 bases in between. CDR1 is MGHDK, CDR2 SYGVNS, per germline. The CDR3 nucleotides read TGTGCCAGCAGTGAACAGGGAGGAAGCTCACCCCTCCACTTT. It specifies CASSEQGGSSPLHF.

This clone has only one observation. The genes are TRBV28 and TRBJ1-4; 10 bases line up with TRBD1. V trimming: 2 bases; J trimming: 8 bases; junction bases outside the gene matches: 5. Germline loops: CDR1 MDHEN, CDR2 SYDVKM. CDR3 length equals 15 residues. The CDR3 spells CASSLVTGGSEKLFF. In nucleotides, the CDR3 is TGTGCCAGCAGTTTAGTGACAGGGGGCAGCGAAAAACTGTTTTTT.

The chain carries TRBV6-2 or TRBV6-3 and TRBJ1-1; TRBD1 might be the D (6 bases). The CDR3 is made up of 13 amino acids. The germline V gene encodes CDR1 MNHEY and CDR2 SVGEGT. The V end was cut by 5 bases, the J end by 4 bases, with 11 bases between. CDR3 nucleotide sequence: TGTGCCAGCAGTACAGGGAGGACCACTGAAGCTTTCTTT. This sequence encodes CASSTGRTTEAFF.

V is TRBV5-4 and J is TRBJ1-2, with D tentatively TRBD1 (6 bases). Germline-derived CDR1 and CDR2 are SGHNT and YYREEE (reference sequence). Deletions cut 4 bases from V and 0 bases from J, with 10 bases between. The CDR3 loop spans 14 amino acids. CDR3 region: CASSGGGTNYGYTF. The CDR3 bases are TGTGCCAGCAGCGGAGGGGGTACTAACTATGGCTACACCTTC. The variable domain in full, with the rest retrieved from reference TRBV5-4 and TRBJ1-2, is ETGVTQSPTHLIKTRGQQVTLRCSSQSGHNTVSWYQQALGQGPQFIFQYYREEENGRGNFPPRFSGLQFPNYSSELNVNALELDDSALYLCASSGGGTNYGYTFGSGTRLTVV.

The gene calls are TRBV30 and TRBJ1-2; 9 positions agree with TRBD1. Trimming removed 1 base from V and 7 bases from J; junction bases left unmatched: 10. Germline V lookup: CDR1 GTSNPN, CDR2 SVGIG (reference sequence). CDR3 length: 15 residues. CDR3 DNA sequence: TGTGCCTGGAGTGGCCCCTCTCCGGGACAGGGTGGCTACACCTTC. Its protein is CAWSGPSPGQGGYTF.

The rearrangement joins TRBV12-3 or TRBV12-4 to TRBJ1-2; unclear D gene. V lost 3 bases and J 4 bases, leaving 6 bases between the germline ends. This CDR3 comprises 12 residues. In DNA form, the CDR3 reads TGTGCCAGCAGTTTTCTCAGCTATGGCTACACCTTC. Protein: CASSFLSYGYTF.

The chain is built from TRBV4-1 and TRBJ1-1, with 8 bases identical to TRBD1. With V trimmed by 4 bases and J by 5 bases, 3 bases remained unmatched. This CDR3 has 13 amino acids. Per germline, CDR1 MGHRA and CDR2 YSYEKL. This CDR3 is CASSPQGGTEAFF. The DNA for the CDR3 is TGCGCCAGCAGCCCACAGGGGGGGACTGAAGCTTTCTTT.

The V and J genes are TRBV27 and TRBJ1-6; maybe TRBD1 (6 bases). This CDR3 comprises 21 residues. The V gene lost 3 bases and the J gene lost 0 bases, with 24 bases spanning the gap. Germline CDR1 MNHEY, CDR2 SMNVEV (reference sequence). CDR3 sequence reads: CASSLLPSYRGLSSYNSPLHF. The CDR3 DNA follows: TGTGCCAGCAGTTTGTTGCCGAGCTACCGGGGGCTCAGCTCCTATAATTCACCCCTCCACTTT.

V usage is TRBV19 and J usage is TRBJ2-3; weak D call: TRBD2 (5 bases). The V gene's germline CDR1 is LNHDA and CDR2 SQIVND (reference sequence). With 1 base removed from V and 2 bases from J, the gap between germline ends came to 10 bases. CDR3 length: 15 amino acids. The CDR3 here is CASSIGVGDTDTQYF. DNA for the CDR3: TGTGCCAGTAGTATAGGGGTCGGGGACACAGATACGCAGTATTTT.

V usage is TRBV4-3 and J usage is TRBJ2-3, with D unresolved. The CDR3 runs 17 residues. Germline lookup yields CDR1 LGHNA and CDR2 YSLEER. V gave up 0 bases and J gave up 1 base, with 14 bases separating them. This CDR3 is CASSQESPYSGTDTQYF. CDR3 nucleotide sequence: TGCGCCAGCAGCCAAGAATCTCCGTATTCGGGCACAGATACGCAGTATTTT.

The CDR3: CASNWGEAYEQYF. CDR3 DNA: TGTGCCAGCAATTGGGGGGAGGCCTACGAGCAGTACTTC. This chain connects TRBV6-6 to TRBJ2-7, with D perhaps matching TRBD2 (6 bases). This CDR3 spans 13 amino acids. CDR1 is MNHNY, CDR2 SVGAGI, per germline (reference sequence). V was clipped by 7 bases and J by 2 bases, with 12 bases between them.

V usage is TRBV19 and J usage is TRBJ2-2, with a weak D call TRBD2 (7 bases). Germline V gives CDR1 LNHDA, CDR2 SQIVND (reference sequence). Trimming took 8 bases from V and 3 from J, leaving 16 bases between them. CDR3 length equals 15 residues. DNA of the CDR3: TGTGCCAGTCATGGACTAGGGGGTCACACCGGGGAGCTGTTTTTT. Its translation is CASHGLGGHTGELFF.

In DNA, the CDR3 is TGTGCCAGCAGACGAGACAGGCGGGCATATGAAAAACTGTTTTTT. It translates to CASRRDRRAYEKLFF. This chain links TRBV28 with TRBJ1-4, with D maybe TRBD1 (6 bases). Trimming cost V 6 bases and J 6 bases, with 17 bases left between them. The V gene's germline CDR1 is MDHEN and CDR2 SYDVKM. The CDR3 length is 15 residues.

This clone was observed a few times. The CDR3 DNA follows: TGTGCCAGCAGTTTAGCAAGCCATGAAGCTTTCTTT. It encodes CASSLASHEAFF. The rearrangement uses TRBV12-3 or TRBV12-4 and TRBJ1-1; D remains unclear. This CDR3 comprises 12 residues. Trimming took 0 bases from V and 7 from J, leaving 6 bases between them.

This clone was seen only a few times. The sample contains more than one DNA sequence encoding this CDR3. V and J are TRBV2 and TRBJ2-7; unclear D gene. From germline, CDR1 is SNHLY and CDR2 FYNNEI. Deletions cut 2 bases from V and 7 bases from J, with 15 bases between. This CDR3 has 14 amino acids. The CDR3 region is CASSEKGTVREQYF. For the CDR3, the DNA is TGTGCCAGCAGTGAAAAAGGCACAGTACGTGAGCAGTACTTC.